These T cell receptor beta chains were read from a single sample in a study of shared clonotypes between healthy human individuals. Assay: immunoSEQ multiplex PCR; the TCRdb copy retains only in-frame clones and omits some. Here the sample spans roughly 320,000 clones, roughly 84% being singletons. Material: memory CD8+ T cells sorted from blood. The source of these receptors is a man aged 18 to 29 in good health. CDR3s include the opening cysteine and the closing phenylalanine or tryptophan. A D gene is named only where the DNA matches it firmly. Size tells how often a clone was seen (once, few, many) or the class of an expanded clone, and some rows leave it out.

D: -
V: TRBV5-4
J: TRBJ2-7
size: many
DNA: TGTGCCAGCAGCGTGGAGCCCGGGAGTGAGCAGTACTTC
CDR3: CASSVEPGSEQYF

D: TRBD1
V: TRBV5-6
J: TRBJ1-2
size: -
DNA: TGTGCCAGCAGCCCCTCGCGAGGGGGCGCGCACTATGGCTACACCTTC
CDR3: CASSPSRGGAHYGYTF

D: TRBD1
V: TRBV5-4
J: TRBJ2-7
size: -
DNA: TGTGCCAGCAGCGGGGGGCCGGGACAGGGGACCTACGAGCAGTACTTC
CDR3: CASSGGPGQGTYEQYF

D: -
V: TRBV7-9
J: TRBJ2-7
size: once
DNA: TGTGCCAGCAGCCCTGCCTCACACGAGCAGTACTTC
CDR3: CASSPASHEQYF

D: -
V: TRBV30
J: TRBJ2-3
size: -
DNA: TGTGCCTGGAGGGACGTTGTAGCCTGGCTTACGGCAGATACGCAGTATTTT
CDR3: CAWRDVVAWLTADTQYF

D: TRBD2
V: TRBV4-1
J: TRBJ2-1
size: -
DNA: TGCGCCAGCAGCCAACTAGCGGGAAGGGACAATGAGCAGTTCTTC
CDR3: CASSQLAGRDNEQFF

D: TRBD1
V: TRBV27
J: TRBJ1-1
size: -
DNA: TGTGCCAGCAGATTGACAGGGGGAGGCACTGAAGCTTTCTTT
CDR3: CASRLTGGGTEAFF

D: TRBD1
V: TRBV6-5
J: TRBJ1-2
size: -
DNA: TGTGCCAGCAGTTACGTTCGGACAGGGGGCAGCTATGGCTACACCTTC
CDR3: CASSYVRTGGSYGYTF

D: -
V: TRBV27
J: TRBJ1-5
size: many
DNA: TGTGCCAGCAGTTTATTGGGGGTCGATCAGCCCCAGCATTTT
CDR3: CASSLLGVDQPQHF

D: TRBD1
V: TRBV4-3
J: TRBJ1-2
size: -
DNA: TGCGCCAGCAGCCTACAGGGGGCTTATGGCTACACCTTC
CDR3: CASSLQGAYGYTF

D: -
V: TRBV5-1
J: TRBJ2-7
size: -
DNA: TGCGCCAGCAGCTTGTACACAAGTTACGAGCAGTACTTC
CDR3: CASSLYTSYEQYF

D: -
V: TRBV4-1
J: TRBJ2-1
size: -
DNA: TGCGCCAGCAGCCTGGTCGGCGGGGTCGATGAGCAGTTCTTC
CDR3: CASSLVGGVDEQFF

D: TRBD1
V: TRBV15
J: TRBJ2-2
size: -
DNA: TGTGCCACCAGCAGGCGGGACAGGGCGGGTAACACCGGGGAGCTGTTTTTT
CDR3: CATSRRDRAGNTGELFF

D: -
V: TRBV5-6
J: TRBJ2-7
size: -
DNA: TGTGCCAGCAGCTCCGGGTCGTTCTACGAGCAGTACTTC
CDR3: CASSSGSFYEQYF

D: -
V: TRBV4-3
J: TRBJ2-7
size: -
DNA: TGCGCCAGCAGCCAAGATCCGGGCCAACACTACGAGCAGTACTTC
CDR3: CASSQDPGQHYEQYF

D: TRBD1
V: TRBV27
J: TRBJ2-7
size: -
DNA: TGTGCCAGCAGCTCTCTTCGGGGACAGGGATTCTACGAGCAGTACTTC
CDR3: CASSSLRGQGFYEQYF

D: -
V: TRBV19
J: TRBJ1-2
size: -
DNA: TGTGCCAGTAGTATTTTGGGCTACGACGGCTACACCTTC
CDR3: CASSILGYDGYTF

D: TRBD2
V: TRBV11-2
J: TRBJ2-3
size: few
DNA: TGTGCCAGCACGATAGCGGGGGCTCTCTTAAGCACAGATACGCAGTATTTT
CDR3: CASTIAGALLSTDTQYF

D: TRBD1
V: TRBV5-1
J: TRBJ1-1
size: -
DNA: TGCGCCAGCAGCCCGACAGGGACGGACACTGAAGCTTTCTTT
CDR3: CASSPTGTDTEAFF

D: TRBD1
V: TRBV27
J: TRBJ1-1
size: -
DNA: TGTGCCAGCAGACCCACAGGGGCTCCTGAAGCTTTCTTT
CDR3: CASRPTGAPEAFF

D: -
V: TRBV4-1
J: TRBJ1-2
size: once
DNA: TGCGCCAGCAGCCAAGATTTGGGGCCTCCTCGGGGCTACACCTTC
CDR3: CASSQDLGPPRGYTF

D: -
V: TRBV5-1
J: TRBJ2-7
size: -
DNA: TGCGCCAGCAGCTTGGCCGGAGGGGCCTACGAGCAGTACTTC
CDR3: CASSLAGGAYEQYF

D: TRBD1
V: TRBV6-1
J: TRBJ2-7
size: -
DNA: TGTGCCAGCAGTGAGCCGGGACAGGGAAACGAGCAGTACTTC
CDR3: CASSEPGQGNEQYF

D: -
V: TRBV5-1
J: TRBJ2-2
size: few
DNA: TGCGCCAGCAGCTTGGGACAGAGTAACACCGGGGAGCTGTTTTTT
CDR3: CASSLGQSNTGELFF

D: -
V: TRBV6-1
J: TRBJ1-5
size: -
DNA: TGTGCCAGCAGTGAAGTAGCTACAGGGTATAGCAATCAGCCCCAGCATTTT
CDR3: CASSEVATGYSNQPQHF

D: TRBD1
V: TRBV29-1
J: TRBJ2-1
size: -
DNA: TGCAGCGTTGGGGAGACAGGGCCCTACAATGAGCAGTTCTTC
CDR3: CSVGETGPYNEQFF

D: TRBD1
V: TRBV6-6
J: TRBJ2-7
size: -
DNA: TGTGCCAGCAGCCCCTACCAGACAGGGTTTTCCTACGAGCAGTACTTC
CDR3: CASSPYQTGFSYEQYF

D: -
V: TRBV5-4
J: TRBJ1-1
size: -
DNA: TGTGCCAGCAGCTTGGATAGGGGCTCTGAAGCTTTCTTT
CDR3: CASSLDRGSEAFF

D: -
V: TRBV6-1
J: TRBJ1-2
size: many
DNA: TGTGCCAGCAGTGAAATCGAACAGGGAGGGGTCGGGTATGGCTACACCTTC
CDR3: CASSEIEQGGVGYGYTF

D: -
V: TRBV6-5
J: TRBJ1-4
size: once
DNA: TGTGCCAGCAGTTACCGTCTTGGAGCAACTAATGAAAAACTGTTTTTT
CDR3: CASSYRLGATNEKLFF

D: -
V: TRBV5-6
J: TRBJ2-7
size: -
DNA: TGTGCCAGCAGCTCAAGTTTGACCTACGAGCAGTACTTC
CDR3: CASSSSLTYEQYF

D: -
V: TRBV28
J: TRBJ2-1
size: -
DNA: TGTGCCAGCAGTTTCTGGCCCTACAATGAGCAGTTCTTC
CDR3: CASSFWPYNEQFF

D: -
V: TRBV30
J: TRBJ1-5
size: many
DNA: TGTGCCTGGAGTTGGGGGGGAGGGGATAGCAATCAGCCCCAGCATTTT
CDR3: CAWSWGGGDSNQPQHF

D: -
V: TRBV6-5
J: TRBJ2-6
size: once
DNA: TGTGCCAGCAAGCGTAGGGCTGGGGCCAACGTCCTGACTTTC
CDR3: CASKRRAGANVLTF

D: -
V: TRBV9
J: TRBJ2-1
size: -
DNA: TGTGCCAGCAGCTCCCCTAGTCATGAGCAGTTCTTC
CDR3: CASSSPSHEQFF

D: TRBD2
V: TRBV7-6
J: TRBJ2-5
size: -
DNA: TGTGCCAGCAGCTTAGAAGCGGGAGGAGGAGAGACCCAGTACTTC
CDR3: CASSLEAGGGETQYF

D: -
V: TRBV4-1
J: TRBJ1-1
size: -
DNA: TGCGCCAGCAGCCAAGATGAGTTGGGGGACGGCAACACTGAAGCTTTCTTT
CDR3: CASSQDELGDGNTEAFF

D: -
V: TRBV7-8
J: TRBJ1-6
size: -
DNA: TGTGCCAGCAGCCCGGACCGAAATTCACCCCTCCACTTT
CDR3: CASSPDRNSPLHF

D: -
V: TRBV2
J: TRBJ1-5
size: -
DNA: TGTGCCAGCAGCGAAGATTCTTATAGCAATCAGCCCCAGCATTTT
CDR3: CASSEDSYSNQPQHF

D: TRBD1
V: TRBV7-2
J: TRBJ2-1
size: -
DNA: TGTGCCAGCAGCTCCAGGACAGGCGCTTACAATGAGCAGTTCTTC
CDR3: CASSSRTGAYNEQFF

D: TRBD1
V: TRBV6-1
J: TRBJ1-2
size: -
DNA: TGTGCCAGCAGTGAACCCAGGGGGACTAACTATGGCTACACCTTC
CDR3: CASSEPRGTNYGYTF

D: -
V: TRBV5-1
J: TRBJ2-7
size: -
DNA: TGCGCCAGCAGCTTGGCCGGGCTAGTTGGGGCCAACTACGAGCAGTACTTC
CDR3: CASSLAGLVGANYEQYF

D: TRBD1
V: TRBV2
J: TRBJ1-5
size: once
DNA: TGTGCCAGCAGTTTGACAGGGGATCAGCCCCAGCATTTT
CDR3: CASSLTGDQPQHF

D: TRBD1
V: TRBV14
J: TRBJ1-4
size: -
DNA: TGTGCCAGCAGCCAAGATCAGGGGGATGTAAAACTGTTTTTT
CDR3: CASSQDQGDVKLFF

D: -
V: TRBV27
J: TRBJ2-7
size: -
DNA: TGTGCCAGCAGCCTAGCGAGCTCCTACGAGCAGTACTTC
CDR3: CASSLASSYEQYF